The entry below gives a single TCR beta chain sequence along with its context. The data were taken from a study of blood T cell repertoires in COVID-19. For the study at large: The origin of the acute and convalescent COVID-19 samples was the United States, Italy and Spain.

Authors' data handling: Estimation of nucleated cell counts was performed using reference gene primer amplification. The data were produced by immunoSEQ multiplex PCR, yet TCRdb's version contains in-frame clones alone and is incomplete. V, J and clone size are taken as reported in that table, and D and trimming were inferred from the DNA itself. The sample shows tens of thousands of clones, roughly 87% of them seen only once. This CDR3 has 15 amino acids. Trimming at V came to 2 bases and at J to 2 bases, leaving 7 bases not matched to a gene. Per the germline V gene, CDR1 is SGHRS and CDR2 is YFSETQ.

Material for sequencing was peripheral blood. This receptor was taken from a man aged 45-60 years with active or convalescent COVID-19. The chain combines TRBV5-1 with TRBJ2-7, with 7 bases identical to TRBD1. For the CDR3, the DNA is TGCGCCAGCAGCTTAATCCCCCAGGGGGCCTACGAGCAGTACTTC. It is translated as CASSLIPQGAYEQYF. The whole variable domain, remainder taken from reference TRBV5-1 and TRBJ2-7, is KAGVTQTPRYLIKTRGQQVTLSCSPISGHRSVSWYQQTPGQGLQFLFEYFSETQRNKGNFPGRFSGRQFSNSRSEMNVSTLELGDSALYLCASSLIPQGAYEQYFGPGTRLTVT.